The present T cell receptor beta chain was sequenced within a study of blood T cell repertoires in COVID-19. Researchers sorted participants into cohorts using their self-reported clinical history. Recovered status in Cohort 3 required two negative PCRs, clearance, or symptom resolution. Only in-frame clones appear in the TCRdb table, and some are missing; sequencing was by immunoSEQ multiplex PCR. The sample lists 390,000 or so clones, roughly 89% occurring once. Source material: PBMCs or T cells enriched from blood (not recorded which). This TCR came from a woman between 50 and 59 years old who had recovered from COVID-19.

The CDR3 region is CASSEGRTGWNGYTF. The CDR3 DNA sequence: TGTGCCAGCAGTGAAGGAAGGACAGGGTGGAATGGCTACACCTTC. The chain combines TRBV2 with TRBJ1-2; 8 bases are shared with TRBD1. CDR1 is SNHLY, CDR2 FYNNEI, per germline. This CDR3 is 15 amino acids long. Trimming cost V 1 base and J 6 bases; bases outside gene matches: 7.